These 24 T cell receptor beta chains were all obtained from the same sample, sequenced in a study of PD-1 blockade in classical Hodgkin lymphoma. Following autologous stem cell transplantation, relapse occurred in every patient, and exposure to brentuximab vedotin varied. The authors purified CD4+ T cells from thawed PBMCs by magnetic negative selection. The protocol was immunoSEQ multiplex PCR, while the TCRdb copy is restricted to in-frame clones and leaves out a portion. The table includes 15,000 to 20,000 clones, roughly 80% detected once. Here the sequenced sample was CD4+ T cells from blood, taken at baseline. All receptors derive from a human donor with classical Hodgkin lymphoma.

The chain carries TRBV7-3 and TRBJ2-1; TRBD1 might be the D (5 bases). V shed 5 bases and J shed 6 bases, with 20 bases lying between them. Germline CDR1 reads SGHTA; CDR2 reads FQGTGA. There are 16 residues in the CDR3. CDR3 region: CASSPRARDDGNEQFF. For the CDR3, the DNA is TGTGCCAGCAGCCCTCGCGCCAGGGATGATGGCAATGAGCAGTTCTTC.

This clone was counted a few times. The chain uses TRBV27 and TRBJ2-3; TRBD1 matches at 7 bases. Germline V lookup: CDR1 MNHEY, CDR2 SMNVEV (reference sequence). With 7 bases clipped from V and 2 bases from J, the junction kept 9 bases outside the gene matches. The CDR3 spans 15 residues. Here the CDR3 DNA reads TGTGCCAGCACCCACATGGGACAGTTCACAGATACGCAGTATTTT. Translated, it gives CASTHMGQFTDTQYF.

The V gene is TRBV4-2, the J gene TRBJ2-5; TRBD2 is a possible D gene (5 bases). The germline V and J ends were trimmed by 1 base and 4 bases, with 22 bases remaining between them. CDR1 and CDR2 from the germline V gene are LGHNA and YNFKEQ. The CDR3 is 18 amino acids. The CDR3 DNA reads as TGTGCCAGCAGCCAAGTCGGGTACTCCGCGGGCCGGGGAGAGACCCAGTACTTC. Translation: CASSQVGYSAGRGETQYF.

V gene TRBV30 combines with J gene TRBJ1-4, with a tentative D call TRBD1 (5 bases). The CDR3 consists of 16 residues. The V gene's germline CDR1 is GTSNPN and CDR2 SVGIG (reference sequence). The V and J ends lost 8 bases and 0 bases respectively, with 19 bases between them. CDR3 bases: TGTGCCCTGGAGCTTGGGCCGGGGCCAACTAATGAAAAACTGTTTTTT. This sequence encodes CALELGPGPTNEKLFF.

The V gene is TRBV21-1, the J gene TRBJ1-1. TRBV21-1 is designated a pseudogene. The CDR3 consists of 17 residues. Here the CDR3 DNA reads TGTGCCAGCAGCAAACACCGGTCGGGGGCCATGAACACTGAAGCTTTCTTT. It codes for CASSKHRSGAMNTEAFF.

This chain uses TRBV27 with TRBJ1-5; D not certain. CDR1 is MNHEY and CDR2 is SMNVEV in the germline V gene (reference sequence). V lost 5 bases and J lost 2, with 7 bases in between. This CDR3 has 13 amino acids. DNA for the CDR3: TGTGCCAGCAGTCCGGACGGCAATCAGCCCCAGCATTTT. It specifies CASSPDGNQPQHF.

The V gene is TRBV23-1, the J gene TRBJ2-2; D uncertain. TRBV23-1 falls under the ORF class, with uncertain function. The CDR3 runs to 14 residues. Trimming removed 5 bases from V and 1 base from J, with 8 bases in between. CDR3 DNA: TGCGCCAGCAGTGAGACCCTGAACACCGGGGAGCTGTTTTTT. Its protein product is CASSETLNTGELFF.

This clone was observed a handful of times. V and J are TRBV27 and TRBJ1-1; D is possibly TRBD1 (5 bases). V lost 3 bases and J lost 3, with 8 bases in between. Germline CDR1 and CDR2: MNHEY and SMNVEV (reference sequence). The CDR3 totals 13 residues. The CDR3 loop reads CASSFEGHTEAFF. CDR3 in DNA: TGTGCCAGCAGTTTTGAGGGACACACTGAAGCTTTCTTT.

This chain joins TRBV28 and TRBJ2-3; 7 bases map to TRBD1. The CDR3 extends over 17 amino acids. Germline V CDR1 and CDR2: MDHEN, SYDVKM. Germline trimming cut 5 bases from V and 7 bases from J; bases unmatched to any gene: 18. CDR3 in DNA: TGTGCCAGCAGTCCTACCTACAAAACAGGGGCGACAAATACGCAGTATTTT. This translates into CASSPTYKTGATNTQYF.

The chain has TRBV25-1 and TRBJ1-3; no clear D gene. CDR1 and CDR2 (germline): MGHDK, SYGVNS. The CDR3 extends over 14 amino acids. Between the trimmed V and J ends, which lost 3 bases and 4 bases, there was a span of 10 bases. CDR3: CASSDSRRGNTIYF. CDR3 in DNA: TGTGCCAGCAGTGACTCGCGACGGGGAAACACCATATATTTT.

The chain carries TRBV9 and TRBJ2-3; 7 bases are shared with TRBD2. The CDR3 extends over 15 amino acids. Germline-derived CDR1 and CDR2 are SGDLS and YYNGEE. Trimming took 5 bases from V and 6 from J; bases not matched to a gene: 12. CDR3 nucleotides: TGTGCCAGCAGGATTGGACTAGGACGGGACGATACGCAGTATTTT. This sequence encodes CASRIGLGRDDTQYF.

The DNA for the CDR3 is TGCGCCAGCAGCCAAAGTCCGGGACTAGCTCGCGAGCAGTACTTC. It translates to CASSQSPGLAREQYF. The chain has TRBV4-1 and TRBJ2-7; 9 nucleotides agree with TRBD2. The germline CDR1 and CDR2 sequences are MGHRA and YSYEKL. The CDR3 has 15 residues. J was trimmed by 6 bases and V by 2 bases; bases with no gene match: 8.

V is TRBV19 and J is TRBJ2-4, with 14 bases that match TRBD2. Trimming at V came to 6 bases and at J to 0 bases, leaving 10 bases not matched to a gene. The V gene's germline CDR1 is LNHDA and CDR2 SQIVND (reference sequence). The CDR3 totals 19 residues. CDR3 sequence: CASSLGLAGGLLAKNIQYF. The CDR3 region has the DNA TGTGCCAGTAGCCTCGGACTAGCGGGAGGACTTCTAGCCAAAAACATTCAGTACTTC.

This clone has a single count. This chain links TRBV11-3 with TRBJ1-1; the match to TRBD1 covers 7 bases. The CDR3 has 15 residues. The V segment lost 4 bases and the J segment 0 bases; nucleotides outside the gene matches: 5. Germline CDR1 is SGHNT and CDR2 is YENEEA. This CDR3 is CASSWGGGMNTEAFF. The CDR3 nucleotides read TGTGCCAGCAGCTGGGGAGGGGGCATGAACACTGAAGCTTTCTTT.

The chain links TRBV18 to TRBJ2-7; D remains ambiguous. Trimming stripped 3 bases from V and 3 bases from J, with 6 bases between. The CDR3 has 12 amino acids. Germline V gene data show CDR1 as KGHSH and CDR2 as LQKENI. CDR3 region: CASSPLIYEQYF. The DNA for the CDR3 is TGTGCCAGCTCACCTCTTATCTACGAGCAGTACTTC.

The chain links TRBV5-4 to TRBJ1-1; 9 bases are shared with TRBD1. The CDR3 runs 14 residues. CDR1 and CDR2 from the germline V gene are SGHNT and YYREEE (reference sequence). Trimming cost V 6 bases and J 3 bases; bases outside gene matches: 6. The CDR3 spells CASTNRGRDTEAFF. DNA of the CDR3: TGTGCCAGCACGAACAGGGGGCGGGACACTGAAGCTTTCTTT. Based on the CDR3 plus reference TRBV5-4 and TRBJ1-1, the full variable domain is ETGVTQSPTHLIKTRGQQVTLRCSSQSGHNTVSWYQQALGQGPQFIFQYYREEENGRGNFPPRFSGLQFPNYSSELNVNALELDDSALYLCASTNRGRDTEAFFGQGTRLTVV.

The chain combines TRBV18 with TRBJ1-2; D remains unclear. The CDR3 contains 16 residues. From germline, CDR1 is KGHSH and CDR2 LQKENI. Trimming shortened V by 2 bases and J by 3 bases, and 16 bases separated the two germline ends. The CDR3 region is CASSPRLPDFDYGYTF. The CDR3, as DNA: TGTGCCAGCTCACCAAGACTACCGGACTTTGACTATGGCTACACCTTC. The full variable domain, in which reference TRBV18 and TRBJ1-2 provide the parts outside the CDR3, is NAGVMQNPRHLVRRRGQEARLRCSPMKGHSHVYWYRQLPEEGLKFMVYLQKENIIDESGMPKERFSAEFPKEGPSILRIQQVVRGDSAAYFCASSPRLPDFDYGYTFGSGTRLTVV.

Comments on this clone: Other DNA sequences of this sample code for an identical CDR3. The CDR3 here is CASSRNEKLFF. In DNA form, the CDR3 reads TGCGCCAGCAGCCGTAATGAAAAACTGTTTTTT. This chain connects TRBV4-1 to TRBJ1-4; D gene unclear. V lost 4 bases, J lost 4 bases, and 1 base lay in between. This CDR3 contains 11 residues. CDR1 MGHRA and CDR2 YSYEKL come from the germline V gene.

The J gene is TRBJ1-2, the V gene TRBV6-6; D unresolved. The CDR3 length is 13 residues. The germline V gene has CDR1 MNHNY and CDR2 SVGAGI (reference sequence). Trimming pared 2 bases from V and 5 bases from J, leaving 9 bases between. The CDR3 sequence: CASSYRTQYGYTF. CDR3 coding DNA: TGTGCCAGCAGTTACAGGACCCAATATGGCTACACCTTC.

This clone was observed a handful of times. V and J are TRBV19 and TRBJ1-5, with D uncertain. The germline gives CDR1 LNHDA, CDR2 SQIVND (reference sequence). The CDR3 totals 14 residues. Trimming pared 3 bases from V and 7 bases from J, leaving 13 bases between. The CDR3 DNA is TGTGCCAGTAGTATTGTCCAGTTCCCCCAGCCCCAGCATTTT. This encodes CASSIVQFPQPQHF.

V gene TRBV19 combines with J gene TRBJ1-5; 7 nucleotides agree with TRBD1. V gave up 4 bases and J gave up 4 bases; unmatched junction bases: 7. CDR3 length equals 15 residues. Germline lookup yields CDR1 LNHDA and CDR2 SQIVND (reference sequence). In DNA, the CDR3 is TGTGCCAGTAGTACCCCATACAGGGGTAATCAGCCCCAGCATTTT. Translation: CASSTPYRGNQPQHF.

V gene TRBV5-8 combines with J gene TRBJ1-3; possibly TRBD1 for D (6 bases). CDR3 length equals 16 residues. Germline loops: CDR1 SGHTS, CDR2 YDEGEE. The V gene lost 5 bases and the J gene lost 1 base, with 16 bases spanning the gap. CDR3 in amino acids: CASRGGRRLSGNTIYF. CDR3 nucleotides: TGTGCCAGCAGGGGGGGCCGACGGCTATCTGGAAACACCATATATTTT. Looking up the rest from reference TRBV5-8 and TRBJ1-3 gives the full variable domain: EAGVTQSPTHLIKTRGQQATLRCSPISGHTSVYWYQQALGLGLQFLLWYDEGEERNRGNFPPRFSGRQFPNYSSELNVNALELEDSALYLCASRGGRRLSGNTIYFGEGSWLTVV.

The CDR3 loop is CASSDAGSYNEQFF. The CDR3, as DNA: TGTGCCAGCAGTGATGCGGGGTCCTACAATGAGCAGTTCTTC. This rearrangement joins TRBV25-1 to TRBJ2-1; D perhaps matches TRBD2 (6 bases). CDR3 length equals 14 residues. With 3 bases removed from V and 1 base from J, the gap between germline ends came to 7 bases. Germline values: CDR1 MGHDK, CDR2 SYGVNS.

This rearrangement joins TRBV5-1 to TRBJ2-7, with 8 positions matching TRBD1. This CDR3 has 14 amino acids. The germline gives CDR1 SGHRS, CDR2 YFSETQ. V was pared by 0 bases and J by 4 bases, with 3 bases of the junction left unmatched. The DNA for the CDR3 is TGCGCCAGCAGCTTGGTGGACAGGGCTTACGAGCAGTACTTC. Amino acids: CASSLVDRAYEQYF.